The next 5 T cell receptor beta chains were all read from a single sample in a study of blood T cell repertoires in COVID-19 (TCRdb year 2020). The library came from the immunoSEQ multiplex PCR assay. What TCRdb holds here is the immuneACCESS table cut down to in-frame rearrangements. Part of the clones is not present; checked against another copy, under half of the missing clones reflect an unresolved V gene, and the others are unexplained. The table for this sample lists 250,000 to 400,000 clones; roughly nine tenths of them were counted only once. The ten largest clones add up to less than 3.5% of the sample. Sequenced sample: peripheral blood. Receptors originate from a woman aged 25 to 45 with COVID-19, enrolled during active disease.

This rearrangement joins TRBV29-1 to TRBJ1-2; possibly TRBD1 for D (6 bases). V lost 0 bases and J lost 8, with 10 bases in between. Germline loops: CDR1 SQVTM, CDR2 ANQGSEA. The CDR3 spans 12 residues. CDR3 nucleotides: TGCAGCGTTGAAGAGGGGGCGCACGGCTACACCTTC. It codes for CSVEEGAHGYTF.

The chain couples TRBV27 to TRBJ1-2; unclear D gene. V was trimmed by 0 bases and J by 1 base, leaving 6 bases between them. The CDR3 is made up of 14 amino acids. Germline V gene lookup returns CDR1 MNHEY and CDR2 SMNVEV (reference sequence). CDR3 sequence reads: CASSLSAGNYGYTF. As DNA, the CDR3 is TGTGCCAGCAGTTTATCGGCGGGTAACTATGGCTACACCTTC.

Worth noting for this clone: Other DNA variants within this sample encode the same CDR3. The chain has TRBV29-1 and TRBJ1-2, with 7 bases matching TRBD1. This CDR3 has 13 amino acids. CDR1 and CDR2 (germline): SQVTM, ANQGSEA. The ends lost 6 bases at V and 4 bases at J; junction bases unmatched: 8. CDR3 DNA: TGCAGCGTAAAGACAGGGATAACCTATGGCTACACCTTC. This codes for CSVKTGITYGYTF.

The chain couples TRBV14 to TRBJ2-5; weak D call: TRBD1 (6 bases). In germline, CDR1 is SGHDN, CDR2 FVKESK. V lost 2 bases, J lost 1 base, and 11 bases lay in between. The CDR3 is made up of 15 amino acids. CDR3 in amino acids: CASSQSKGVQETQYF. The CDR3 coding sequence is TGTGCCAGCAGCCAATCTAAGGGGGTCCAAGAGACCCAGTACTTC.

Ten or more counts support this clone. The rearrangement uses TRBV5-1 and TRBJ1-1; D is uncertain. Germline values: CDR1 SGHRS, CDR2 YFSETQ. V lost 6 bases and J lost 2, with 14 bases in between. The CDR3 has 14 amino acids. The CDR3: CASTGPGTNTEAFF. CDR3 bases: TGCGCCAGCACCGGACCGGGAACAAACACTGAAGCTTTCTTT.